The rows below give T cell receptor beta chains drawn from one sample of a study of blood T cell repertoires in COVID-19. Sequencing was performed with immunoSEQ multiplex PCR; in TCRdb, only in-frame clones are kept and a portion is missing. The data contain approximately 140,000 clones, more than 80% of them singletons. Source material: peripheral blood. Receptor source: a man between 65 and 80 years old with acute or convalescent COVID-19. The CDR3 runs from the conserved cysteine through the conserved F or W. Each record gives: CDR3 protein, CDR3 DNA, V gene, D gene, J gene, clone size. D genes are given only for firm matches. Rows may omit the clone size; those that give it use once, few, many or a size class.

CDR3 protein: CASSRHQYEQYF
CDR3 DNA: TGTGCCAGCAGCCGTCACCAGTACGAGCAGTACTTC
V gene: TRBV12-3/TRBV12-4
D gene: NA
J gene: TRBJ2-7
clone size: NA

CDR3 protein: CSVEDPHGGLIGNEQFF
CDR3 DNA: TGCAGCGTTGAAGATCCGCACGGGGGGCTTATCGGCAATGAGCAGTTCTTC
V gene: TRBV29-1
D gene: NA
J gene: TRBJ2-1
clone size: NA

CDR3 protein: CASSDKTARETGGFSTEAFF
CDR3 DNA: TGTGCCAGCAGTGACAAAACCGCGAGGGAGACAGGGGGCTTCTCCACTGAAGCTTTCTTT
V gene: TRBV6-4
D gene: TRBD1
J gene: TRBJ1-1
clone size: NA

CDR3 protein: CASSRSGSPDTQYF
CDR3 DNA: TGTGCCAGCAGCAGGAGCGGGAGTCCAGATACGCAGTATTTT
V gene: TRBV7-3
D gene: TRBD2
J gene: TRBJ2-3
clone size: many

CDR3 protein: CASSGYRGPQHF
CDR3 DNA: TGTGCCAGCAGTGGGTATAGGGGGCCCCAGCATTTT
V gene: TRBV2
D gene: NA
J gene: TRBJ1-5
clone size: NA

CDR3 protein: CASSPGVGAPMSGLNTGELFF
CDR3 DNA: TGTGCCAGCTCACCCGGGGTGGGCGCCCCTATGAGCGGGCTGAACACCGGGGAGCTGTTTTTT
V gene: TRBV18
D gene: NA
J gene: TRBJ2-2
clone size: NA

CDR3 protein: CASSLFNQETQYF
CDR3 DNA: TGTGCCAGCAGCCTCTTTAACCAAGAGACCCAGTACTTC
V gene: TRBV14
D gene: NA
J gene: TRBJ2-5
clone size: few

CDR3 protein: CASSLMAGQETQYF
CDR3 DNA: TGTGCCAGCAGCTTAATGGCGGGTCAAGAGACCCAGTACTTC
V gene: TRBV7-9
D gene: NA
J gene: TRBJ2-5
clone size: NA

CDR3 protein: CASSLWPPRTGRRTDTQYF
CDR3 DNA: TGTGCCAGCAGCTTGTGGCCCCCAAGGACAGGGCGGAGAACAGATACGCAGTATTTT
V gene: TRBV11-2
D gene: TRBD1
J gene: TRBJ2-3
clone size: NA

CDR3 protein: CASSLGILAGPWPDTQYF
CDR3 DNA: TGTGCCAGCAGCTTAGGAATCCTAGCGGGACCCTGGCCAGATACGCAGTATTTT
V gene: TRBV11-2
D gene: TRBD2
J gene: TRBJ2-3
clone size: NA

CDR3 protein: CASSSYTQETQYF
CDR3 DNA: TGTGCCAGCAGCTCATACACGCAAGAGACCCAGTACTTC
V gene: TRBV7-2
D gene: NA
J gene: TRBJ2-5
clone size: NA

CDR3 protein: CAIRQPQGGNTEAFF
CDR3 DNA: TGTGCCATCAGGCAACCGCAGGGGGGGAACACTGAAGCTTTCTTT
V gene: TRBV10-3
D gene: TRBD1
J gene: TRBJ1-1
clone size: NA

CDR3 protein: CASSFKQETPYSEQYF
CDR3 DNA: TGTGCCAGCAGCTTTAAACAGGAAACTCCCTATAGCGAGCAGTACTTC
V gene: TRBV5-6
D gene: NA
J gene: TRBJ2-7
clone size: NA

CDR3 protein: CASSLKGGDSEQFF
CDR3 DNA: TGCGCCAGCAGCCTCAAAGGGGGGGACTCTGAGCAGTTCTTC
V gene: TRBV5-1
D gene: NA
J gene: TRBJ2-1
clone size: NA

CDR3 protein: CASSPVVRNSPLHF
CDR3 DNA: TGTGCCAGCAGCCCGGTGGTCCGTAATTCACCCCTCCACTTT
V gene: TRBV6-5
D gene: NA
J gene: TRBJ1-6
clone size: NA

CDR3 protein: CASSVGLADYEQYF
CDR3 DNA: TGTGCCAGCAGCGTAGGACTAGCGGACTACGAGCAGTACTTC
V gene: TRBV5-6
D gene: TRBD2
J gene: TRBJ2-7
clone size: NA

CDR3 protein: CASSPSTRVDTEAFF
CDR3 DNA: TGTGCCAGCAGCCCGAGTACCAGGGTGGACACTGAAGCTTTCTTT
V gene: TRBV9
D gene: NA
J gene: TRBJ1-1
clone size: NA

CDR3 protein: CASSTGTANTEAFF
CDR3 DNA: TGCGCCAGCAGCACCGGGACAGCGAACACTGAAGCTTTCTTT
V gene: TRBV5-1
D gene: TRBD1
J gene: TRBJ1-1
clone size: NA

CDR3 protein: CASSNGGPDTQYF
CDR3 DNA: TGCGCCAGCAGCAATGGTGGCCCAGATACGCAGTATTTT
V gene: TRBV5-1
D gene: NA
J gene: TRBJ2-3
clone size: NA

CDR3 protein: CASSLSQGYGELFF
CDR3 DNA: TGCGCCAGCAGCTTGAGTCAGGGGTATGGGGAGCTGTTTTTT
V gene: TRBV5-1
D gene: NA
J gene: TRBJ2-2
clone size: NA

CDR3 protein: CASSPDSNYGYTF
CDR3 DNA: TGCGCCAGCAGCCCTGACAGCAACTATGGCTACACCTTC
V gene: TRBV5-1
D gene: NA
J gene: TRBJ1-2
clone size: few

CDR3 protein: CASSSTVMNTEAFF
CDR3 DNA: TGCGCCAGCAGCTCTACAGTTATGAACACTGAAGCTTTCTTT
V gene: TRBV5-1
D gene: NA
J gene: TRBJ1-1
clone size: once

CDR3 protein: CASSGPGGYTF
CDR3 DNA: TGTGCCAGCAGCGGCCCAGGGGGCTACACCTTC
V gene: TRBV3-1/TRBV3-2
D gene: NA
J gene: TRBJ1-2
clone size: NA

CDR3 protein: CASSPPGQANTEAFF
CDR3 DNA: TGTGCCAGCAGCCCGCCGGGACAGGCCAACACTGAAGCTTTCTTT
V gene: TRBV7-3
D gene: TRBD1
J gene: TRBJ1-1
clone size: few

CDR3 protein: CASSMGPNSPLHF
CDR3 DNA: TGTGCCAGCAGTATGGGGCCAAATTCACCCCTCCACTTT
V gene: TRBV6-4
D gene: NA
J gene: TRBJ1-6
clone size: NA

CDR3 protein: CASSLFGGSNEKLFF
CDR3 DNA: TGTGCCAGCAGTTTATTCGGGGGGTCTAATGAAAAACTGTTTTTT
V gene: TRBV27
D gene: NA
J gene: TRBJ1-4
clone size: NA

CDR3 protein: CASSLRTGEGNEKLFF
CDR3 DNA: TGTGCCAGTAGTCTACGGACAGGGGAGGGGAATGAAAAACTGTTTTTT
V gene: TRBV19
D gene: TRBD1
J gene: TRBJ1-4
clone size: NA

CDR3 protein: CATSDQPLAGEMETQYF
CDR3 DNA: TGTGCCACCAGTGACCAGCCCCTAGCGGGAGAAATGGAGACCCAGTACTTC
V gene: TRBV24-1
D gene: TRBD2
J gene: TRBJ2-5
clone size: NA

CDR3 protein: CAIDRGNSGRSSYNEQFF
CDR3 DNA: TGTGCCATCGACAGGGGAAATAGCGGGCGTAGCTCCTACAATGAGCAGTTCTTC
V gene: TRBV10-3
D gene: NA
J gene: TRBJ2-1
clone size: NA

CDR3 protein: CATVDRVSGDTQYF
CDR3 DNA: TGTGCCACCGTGGACAGGGTTAGTGGAGATACGCAGTATTTT
V gene: TRBV10-3
D gene: TRBD1
J gene: TRBJ2-3
clone size: NA

CDR3 protein: CASSQEGGQGWSPLHF
CDR3 DNA: TGCGCCAGCAGCCAAGAAGGGGGACAGGGGTGGTCACCCCTCCACTTT
V gene: TRBV4-1
D gene: TRBD1
J gene: TRBJ1-6
clone size: NA

CDR3 protein: CASSPGQSSGYGYTF
CDR3 DNA: TGCGCCAGCAGCCCGGGACAGTCTTCCGGGTATGGCTACACCTTC
V gene: TRBV5-1
D gene: TRBD1
J gene: TRBJ1-2
clone size: many

CDR3 protein: CASSRPGATNEKLFF
CDR3 DNA: TGCGCCAGCAGCCGGCCAGGGGCAACTAATGAAAAACTGTTTTTT
V gene: TRBV4-1
D gene: NA
J gene: TRBJ1-4
clone size: few

CDR3 protein: CASSGGTAANEKLFF
CDR3 DNA: TGTGCCAGCAGTGGGGGCACGGCGGCTAATGAAAAACTGTTTTTT
V gene: TRBV27
D gene: NA
J gene: TRBJ1-4
clone size: NA

CDR3 protein: CASSHRLAGRIQETQYF
CDR3 DNA: TGTGCCAGCAGCCATCGACTAGCGGGAAGGATCCAAGAGACCCAGTACTTC
V gene: TRBV3-1/TRBV3-2
D gene: TRBD2
J gene: TRBJ2-5
clone size: NA

CDR3 protein: CAIGEDTQYF
CDR3 DNA: TGTGCCATCGGGGAGGATACGCAGTATTTT
V gene: TRBV2
D gene: NA
J gene: TRBJ2-3
clone size: NA

CDR3 protein: CASRQGGFDEQFF
CDR3 DNA: TGCGCCAGCCGACAGGGGGGGTTCGATGAGCAGTTCTTC
V gene: TRBV5-1
D gene: TRBD1
J gene: TRBJ2-1
clone size: NA

CDR3 protein: CASSSNKERANVLTF
CDR3 DNA: TGCGCCAGCAGCTCGAACAAAGAAAGGGCCAACGTCCTGACTTTC
V gene: TRBV5-1
D gene: NA
J gene: TRBJ2-6
clone size: NA

CDR3 protein: CSVARDSGGTEAFF
CDR3 DNA: TGCAGCGTCGCCAGGGACTCAGGGGGCACTGAAGCTTTCTTT
V gene: TRBV29-1
D gene: TRBD1
J gene: TRBJ1-1
clone size: once

CDR3 protein: CASSLRDRGPDTQYF
CDR3 DNA: TGTGCCAGCAGCTTGAGGGACAGGGGGCCTGATACGCAGTATTTT
V gene: TRBV5-6
D gene: TRBD1
J gene: TRBJ2-3
clone size: NA

CDR3 protein: CASSDQTRESNTGELFF
CDR3 DNA: TGTGCCAGCAGTGACCAAACCAGGGAATCGAACACCGGGGAGCTGTTTTTT
V gene: TRBV25-1
D gene: NA
J gene: TRBJ2-2
clone size: NA

CDR3 protein: CASSPEDSSPLHF
CDR3 DNA: TGTGCCAGCTCACCCGAGGACAGTTCACCCCTCCACTTT
V gene: TRBV18
D gene: NA
J gene: TRBJ1-6
clone size: NA

CDR3 protein: CASSRNPRTSGAQETQYF
CDR3 DNA: TGCGCCAGCAGCCGAAACCCCAGGACTAGCGGGGCCCAAGAGACCCAGTACTTC
V gene: TRBV5-1
D gene: TRBD2
J gene: TRBJ2-5
clone size: NA

CDR3 protein: CASSQEATGGSGNTIYF
CDR3 DNA: TGCGCCAGCAGCCAAGAGGCCACCGGGGGGAGCGGAAACACCATATATTTT
V gene: TRBV4-1
D gene: NA
J gene: TRBJ1-3
clone size: NA

CDR3 protein: CASSPGGDPYEQYF
CDR3 DNA: TGCGCCAGCAGCCCGGGGGGGGATCCCTACGAGCAGTACTTC
V gene: TRBV5-1
D gene: TRBD2
J gene: TRBJ2-7
clone size: once

CDR3 protein: CASSQQGSSYNEQFF
CDR3 DNA: TGTGCCAGCAGCCAACAGGGAAGCTCCTACAATGAGCAGTTCTTC
V gene: TRBV7-3
D gene: NA
J gene: TRBJ2-1
clone size: NA